The next 31 T cell receptor beta chains were all read from a single sample in a study of blood T cell repertoires in COVID-19. TCRdb keeps only in-frame clones here, not all; method: immunoSEQ multiplex PCR. The data contain about 210,000 clones, roughly 94% of them singletons. The sequenced sample was peripheral blood. These receptor sequences come from a man aged 30 to 39 with acute or convalescent COVID-19.

The chain couples TRBV7-8 to TRBJ1-4; no clear D gene. Germline CDR1 and CDR2: SGHVS and FQNEAQ. V was clipped by 5 bases and J by 6 bases, with 10 bases between them. The CDR3 covers 13 residues. Here the CDR3 reads CASSMGRDEKLFF. The CDR3 DNA follows: TGTGCCAGCAGCATGGGGAGGGATGAAAAACTGTTTTTT.

This clone was found a few times. This chain connects TRBV14 to TRBJ2-5; D is perhaps TRBD2 (6 bases). The germline V and J ends were trimmed by 2 bases and 4 bases, with 17 bases remaining between them. The CDR3 runs to 16 residues. Germline CDR1 SGHDN, CDR2 FVKESK. CDR3 amino acids: CASSQNRGLEGETQYF. The DNA for the CDR3 is TGTGCCAGCAGCCAAAACCGGGGCCTGGAGGGAGAGACCCAGTACTTC.

J is TRBJ1-1 and V is TRBV28; D gene unclear. The germline gives CDR1 MDHEN, CDR2 SYDVKM. This CDR3 has 13 residues. Trimming shortened V by 4 bases and J by 4 bases, and 10 bases separated the two germline ends. The CDR3 loop is CASSSVLSTEAFF. In DNA, the CDR3 is TGTGCCAGCAGTTCGGTCCTTTCCACTGAAGCTTTCTTT.

In regard to this clone: The sample contains more than one DNA sequence encoding this CDR3. CDR3: CASSQEAVSGNTIYF. CDR3 nucleotides: TGCGCCAGCAGCCAAGAAGCGGTCTCTGGAAACACCATATATTTT. The chain links TRBV4-1 to TRBJ1-3, with D unresolved. The V end lost 0 bases, the J end lost 0 bases, and 6 bases lay between the germline ends. Germline CDR1 and CDR2: MGHRA and YSYEKL. The CDR3 totals 15 residues.

The chain combines TRBV19 with TRBJ2-1; 8 nucleotides line up with TRBD2. The V gene end was trimmed by 8 bases and the J gene end by 1 base; junction bases not matched to a gene: 7. In germline, CDR1 is LNHDA, CDR2 SQIVND (reference sequence). There are 15 residues in the CDR3. CDR3 amino acids: CASQSTSGSYNEQFF. The DNA for the CDR3 is TGTGCCAGTCAAAGCACTAGCGGATCCTACAATGAGCAGTTCTTC. Based on the CDR3 plus reference TRBV19 and TRBJ2-1, the full variable domain is DGGITQSPKYLFRKEGQNVTLSCEQNLNHDAMYWYRQDPGQGLRLIYYSQIVNDFQKGDIAEGYSVSREKKESFPLTVTSAQKNPTAFYLCASQSTSGSYNEQFFGPGTRLTVL.

The chain is built from TRBV4-1 and TRBJ1-4, with D possibly matching TRBD1 (5 bases). Trimming took 3 bases from V and 0 from J, leaving 11 bases between them. CDR3 length: 16 amino acids. Germline CDR1 is MGHRA and CDR2 is YSYEKL. CDR3 sequence (DNA): TGCGCCAGCAGCCAGGGACGGGGGGCAACTAATGAAAAACTGTTTTTT. Translation gives CASSQGRGATNEKLFF.

The genes are TRBV19 and TRBJ2-7; 10 bases match TRBD1. Germline assignment: CDR1 LNHDA and CDR2 SQIVND (reference sequence). J lost 5 bases, V lost 8 bases, and 6 bases had no gene match. The CDR3 runs 13 residues. The CDR3 sequence is CASYRDRGDEQYF. CDR3 bases: TGTGCCAGTTACCGGGACAGGGGTGACGAGCAGTACTTC.

The chain employs TRBV7-2 and TRBJ1-1, with 10 bases lining up with TRBD1. Trimming at V came to 4 bases and at J to 1 base, leaving 6 bases not matched to a gene. Germline assignment: CDR1 SGHTA and CDR2 FQGNSA. The CDR3 length is 16 residues. As DNA, the CDR3 is TGTGCCAGCAGCTCAGGGACAGGGGTGAAGAACACTGAAGCTTTCTTT. This translates into CASSSGTGVKNTEAFF.

This clone is a singleton in its sample. The chain employs TRBV21-1 and TRBJ2-2; the table's D call of TRBD2 was not tested on the DNA. TRBV21-1 is reported as a pseudogene. This CDR3 region has 19 residues. Here the CDR3 DNA reads TGTGCCAGCAGCAAAGTAGGGACTAGCGGGGATACGGCCACCGGGGAGCTGTTTTTT. Protein product: CASSKVGTSGDTATGELFF.

The V and J genes are TRBV28 and TRBJ1-2; no firm D call. V dropped 5 bases and J dropped 9 bases, with 7 bases sitting between them. This CDR3 comprises 10 residues. Per the germline V gene, CDR1 is MDHEN and CDR2 is SYDVKM. The CDR3 loop is CASSASSYTF. CDR3 coding DNA: TGTGCCAGCAGTGCGTCGAGCTACACCTTC.

V and J are TRBV10-3 and TRBJ2-7, with TRBD1 matching over 11 bases. The CDR3 covers 17 residues. Losses at the gene ends were 5 bases for V and 6 bases for J; bases not matched to a gene: 15. Germline lookup yields CDR1 ENHRY and CDR2 SYGVKD. The CDR3 DNA sequence: TGTGCCATCAGTAGTGCTTTAATGGGGGACAGGGGGGTCGAGCAGTACTTC. Its translation is CAISSALMGDRGVEQYF.

The chain recombines TRBV20-1 with TRBJ2-3, with a tentative D call TRBD2 (6 bases). The CDR3 sequence is 11 residues long. From germline, CDR1 is DFQATT and CDR2 SNEGSKA (reference sequence). The CDR3 protein is CSYEEGDTQYF. The CDR3 DNA reads as TGCAGCTACGAGGAGGGAGATACGCAGTATTTT.

The chain couples TRBV28 to TRBJ2-3, with 8 bases fitting TRBD1. V was clipped by 6 bases and J by 6 bases; unmatched bases: 8. Germline CDR1 MDHEN, CDR2 SYDVKM. This CDR3 region has 14 residues. The CDR3 DNA sequence: TGTGCCAGCAGGCATCCCAGGGGGCACGATACGCAGTATTTT. Amino acid sequence: CASRHPRGHDTQYF. Full variable domain (rest looked up from reference TRBV28 and TRBJ2-3): DVKVTQSSRYLVKRTGEKVFLECVQDMDHENMFWYRQDPGLGLRLIYFSYDVKMKEKGDIPEGYSVSREKKERFSLILESASTNQTSMYLCASRHPRGHDTQYFGPGTRLTVL.

The chain has TRBV11-2 and TRBJ1-3, with D perhaps TRBD1 (5 bases). From germline, CDR1 is SGHAT and CDR2 FQNNGV. Trimming took 3 bases from V and 2 from J, leaving 11 bases between them. This CDR3 contains 15 residues. DNA of the CDR3: TGTGCCAGCAGCTTCAGGGAAAGAACTGGAAACACCATATATTTT. This gives the protein CASSFRERTGNTIYF. Full variable domain (outside the CDR3, taken from reference TRBV11-2 and TRBJ1-3): EAGVAQSPRYKIIEKRQSVAFWCNPISGHATLYWYQQILGQGPKLLIQFQNNGVVDDSQLPKDRFSAERLKGVDSTLKIQPAKLEDSAVYLCASSFRERTGNTIYFGEGSWLTVV.

The genes are TRBV5-1 and TRBJ1-4, with D perhaps matching TRBD1 (6 bases). Trimming removed 6 bases at V and 1 base at J, with 13 bases between. Germline values: CDR1 SGHRS, CDR2 YFSETQ. This CDR3 is built from 15 residues. The CDR3 DNA reads TGCGCCAGCACGCGGGGGGCCGTAACTAATGAAAAACTGTTTTTT. Protein sequence: CASTRGAVTNEKLFF.

The chain employs TRBV5-1 and TRBJ2-3; 13 positions match TRBD2. The germline V gene encodes CDR1 SGHRS and CDR2 YFSETQ. The CDR3 has 17 amino acids. The trim removed 5 bases at V and 0 bases at J, leaving 6 bases unmatched. CDR3 loop: CASRGLAGVLSTDTQYF. In nucleotides, the CDR3 is TGCGCCAGCAGAGGACTAGCGGGAGTACTTAGCACAGATACGCAGTATTTT.

CDR3 sequence: CASSPGLWGDQPQHF. The CDR3 DNA reads as TGTGCCAGCAGTCCGGGACTTTGGGGGGATCAGCCCCAGCATTTT. The chain links TRBV6-5 to TRBJ1-5; TRBD1 is a possible D gene (5 bases). This CDR3 has 15 amino acids. The germline gives CDR1 MNHEY, CDR2 SVGAGI. The V gene lost 5 bases and the J gene lost 5 bases, with 16 bases spanning the gap.

The chain uses TRBV5-1 and TRBJ2-5, with TRBD2 as a possible D gene (5 bases). This CDR3 has 14 amino acids. Germline V gene data show CDR1 as SGHRS and CDR2 as YFSETQ. V was shortened by 1 base and J by 2 bases, with 9 bases between the two germline ends. CDR3 bases: TGCGCCAGCAGCTTGTCTGGGAGTCAAGAGACCCAGTACTTC. This sequence encodes CASSLSGSQETQYF.

The chain combines TRBV3-1 (or the pseudogene TRBV3-2) with TRBJ1-1, with D perhaps matching TRBD1 (5 bases). Germline lookup yields CDR1 LGHDT and CDR2 YNNKEL (reference sequence). This CDR3 comprises 12 residues. Deletions cut 9 bases from V and 9 bases from J, with 17 bases between. CDR3 coding DNA: TGTGCCAGTCGGGGAGGTGGGACTAAAGCTTTCTTT. Protein sequence: CASRGGGTKAFF.

CDR3 sequence (DNA): TGTGCCAGCAGGGTGCAGGCGAACTATGGCTACACCTTC. As protein: CASRVQANYGYTF. The chain carries TRBV2 and TRBJ1-2; D not resolved. The V gene's germline CDR1 is SNHLY and CDR2 FYNNEI. CDR3 size: 13 residues. Trimming took off 6 bases at V and 2 bases at J, with 10 bases between the two ends.

The CDR3 is CASSLGTGGAFNEKLFF. Here the CDR3 DNA reads TGTGCCAGCAGTTTAGGGACAGGGGGCGCATTCAATGAAAAACTGTTTTTT. The chain employs TRBV27 and TRBJ1-4; 12 nucleotides line up with TRBD1. Germline V CDR1 and CDR2: MNHEY, SMNVEV (reference sequence). Losses at the gene ends were 2 bases for V and 5 bases for J; bases not matched to a gene: 6. This CDR3 contains 17 residues.

The chain joins TRBV10-3 to TRBJ1-2, with D possibly matching TRBD1 (5 bases). CDR1 is ENHRY, CDR2 SYGVKD, per germline. V lost 10 bases to trimming and J lost 2 bases, with 14 bases between them. CDR3 length: 13 amino acids. The CDR3: CATGGGSNYGYTF. CDR3 nucleotide sequence: TGTGCCACCGGGGGGGGTTCGAACTATGGCTACACCTTC.

The chain joins TRBV4-1 to TRBJ2-1, with D possibly TRBD1 on 7 matching bases. V lost 5 bases and J 8 bases, leaving 13 bases between the germline ends. Germline V gene sequence: CDR1 MGHRA, CDR2 YSYEKL. CDR3 length: 13 residues. DNA for the CDR3: TGCGCCAGCAGCGGCATCAGGGGGGATGAGCAGTTCTTC. Translation: CASSGIRGDEQFF.

In nucleotides, the CDR3 is TGTGCCAGCAGAGGACAGGGAAAATCACCCCTCCACTTT. Amino acids: CASRGQGKSPLHF. This sequence joins TRBV7-2 and TRBJ1-6; 8 positions agree with TRBD1. The CDR3 extends over 13 amino acids. After removal of 6 bases from V and 10 bases from J, the junction contained 5 bases not matched to a gene. Germline-derived CDR1 and CDR2 are SGHTA and FQGNSA.

V and J are TRBV27 and TRBJ2-7, with D possibly matching TRBD1 (6 bases). The CDR3 totals 13 residues. CDR1 is MNHEY and CDR2 is SMNVEV in the germline V gene (reference sequence). V lost 3 bases, J lost 2 bases, and 8 bases lay in between. CDR3 region: CASSFGQTYEQYF. In nucleotides, the CDR3 is TGTGCCAGCAGTTTCGGACAGACCTACGAGCAGTACTTC.

This rearrangement joins TRBV11-2 to TRBJ2-4, with D possibly matching TRBD2 (6 bases). CDR1 SGHAT and CDR2 FQNNGV come from the germline V gene. The CDR3 consists of 13 residues. The V end was cut by 9 bases, the J end by 2 bases, with 11 bases between. The CDR3 is CASRDSPKNIQYF. The CDR3 bases are TGTGCCAGTCGGGACTCTCCCAAAAACATTCAGTACTTC. The variable domain in full, completed from reference TRBV11-2 and TRBJ2-4, reads EAGVAQSPRYKIIEKRQSVAFWCNPISGHATLYWYQQILGQGPKLLIQFQNNGVVDDSQLPKDRFSAERLKGVDSTLKIQPAKLEDSAVYLCASRDSPKNIQYFGAGTRLSVL.

The rearrangement links TRBV12-3 or TRBV12-4 to TRBJ1-1, with D unclear. The length of the CDR3 is 13 residues. V lost 1 base and J 0 bases, leaving 3 bases between the germline ends. Here the CDR3 DNA reads TGTGCCAGCAGTTTAGGGCTGAACACTGAAGCTTTCTTT. Translating it yields CASSLGLNTEAFF.

V gene TRBV27 combines with J gene TRBJ1-2; tentatively, D is TRBD1 (6 bases). Germline V lookup: CDR1 MNHEY, CDR2 SMNVEV (reference sequence). The CDR3 extends over 14 amino acids. V dropped 0 bases and J dropped 6 bases, with 11 bases sitting between them. This CDR3 reads CASSLSTGLDGYTF. The CDR3 nucleotides are TGTGCCAGCAGTTTATCGACAGGTCTGGATGGCTACACCTTC.

The V gene is TRBV13, the J gene TRBJ2-7; 9 bases agree with TRBD2. The CDR3 is made up of 16 amino acids. V lost 5 bases to trimming and J lost 7 bases; unmatched junction nucleotides: 15. In germline, CDR1 is PRHDT, CDR2 FYEKMQ (reference sequence). The CDR3 coding sequence is TGTGCCAGCAGCGCAGGACTAGCGTCCCTGCGGGGGGAGCAGTACTTC. Its protein is CASSAGLASLRGEQYF.

V and J are TRBV3-1 (or the pseudogene TRBV3-2) and TRBJ2-7, with 7 nucleotides matching TRBD1. There are 14 residues in the CDR3. Per the germline V gene, CDR1 is LGHDT and CDR2 is YNNKEL (reference sequence). V trimming: 4 bases; J trimming: 5 bases; junction bases outside the gene matches: 8. CDR3 bases: TGTGCCAGCAGCCCCCTGACAGGGTGGCACGAGCAGTACTTC. It specifies CASSPLTGWHEQYF.

The V call is TRBV30, the J call TRBJ2-2; TRBD2 agrees at 11 bases. The CDR3 contains 16 residues. The V and J ends lost 1 base and 4 bases, in that order; junction bases with no gene match: 5. The V gene's germline CDR1 is GTSNPN and CDR2 SVGIG (reference sequence). The CDR3 loop reads CAWSGSGRAGTGELFF. The CDR3 nucleotides read TGTGCCTGGAGTGGTAGCGGGAGGGCCGGCACCGGGGAGCTGTTTTTT.